This passage covers 26 T cell receptor beta chains from one sample sequenced in a study of high-grade serous ovarian cancer treatment subgroups. Tumor samples were obtained before definitive surgery or chemotherapy. Repertoires were generated with immunoSEQ multiplex PCR, while TCRdb's copy carries only in-frame clones and drops some. The sample consists of more than 15,000 clones, approximately 73% of them appearing once. Input material: tumor tissue. The receptors derive from a human donor with high-grade serous ovarian cancer.

V is TRBV11-3 and J is TRBJ1-4, with D tentatively TRBD1 (5 bases). Looked up from germline, CDR1 is SGHNT and CDR2 is YENEEA. The CDR3 spans 11 residues. V was cut by 7 bases and J by 15 bases, with 15 bases left in between. CDR3 nucleotide sequence: TGTGCCAGCACCCAGGGCCAGAGGTTGTTTTTT. Its protein product is CASTQGQRLFF. The entire variable domain, with the rest obtained from reference TRBV11-3 and TRBJ1-4, is as follows: EAGVVQSPRYKIIEKKQPVAFWCNPISGHNTLYWYLQNLGQGPELLIRYENEEAVDDSQLPKDRFSAERLKGVDSTLKIQPAELGDSAVYLCASTQGQRLFFGSGTQLSVL.

The chain employs TRBV11-3 and TRBJ2-1; 10 bases are a match to TRBD2. Per the germline V gene, CDR1 is SGHNT and CDR2 is YENEEA. V gave up 5 bases and J gave up 5 bases; unmatched junction bases: 6. The CDR3 sequence is 15 residues long. For the CDR3, the DNA is TGTGCCAGCAGCACTGAGCGGGGGGGCCACAATGAGCAGTTCTTC. Translated: CASSTERGGHNEQFF. The full variable domain, in which reference TRBV11-3 and TRBJ2-1 provide the parts outside the CDR3, is EAGVVQSPRYKIIEKKQPVAFWCNPISGHNTLYWYLQNLGQGPELLIRYENEEAVDDSQLPKDRFSAERLKGVDSTLKIQPAELGDSAVYLCASSTERGGHNEQFFGPGTRLTVL.

This chain joins TRBV5-4 and TRBJ2-1; 7 bases are shared with TRBD1. Germline V gene lookup returns CDR1 SGHNT and CDR2 YYREEE (reference sequence). The CDR3 has 16 amino acids. The ends lost 2 bases at V and 9 bases at J; junction bases unmatched: 14. CDR3 sequence (DNA): TGTGCCAGCAGCTTCTTTGACAGGGCTTTGAGTATTGAGCAGTTCTTC. Translation gives CASSFFDRALSIEQFF.

The genes are TRBV10-2 and TRBJ2-7; D gene ambiguous. Looked up from germline, CDR1 is WSHSY and CDR2 is SAAADI. V lost 3 bases, J lost 0 bases, and 12 bases lay in between. The CDR3 contains 15 residues. The CDR3 bases are TGCGCCAGCAGTGACTCCTACAGAATCTCCTACGAGCAGTACTTC. This sequence encodes CASSDSYRISYEQYF.

V usage is TRBV4-3 and J usage is TRBJ2-1; no reliable D call. V shed 0 bases and J shed 9 bases, with 9 bases lying between them. The CDR3 consists of 13 residues. Germline CDR1 LGHNA, CDR2 YSLEER. The CDR3 DNA reads TGCGCCAGCAGCCAAGATTGGGGTTCTGAGCAGTTCTTC. Protein product: CASSQDWGSEQFF.

In this sample, this clone turned up a few times. The chain links TRBV5-1 to TRBJ1-6; D call uncertain. With 1 base removed from V and 7 bases from J, the gap between germline ends came to 15 bases. Germline assignment: CDR1 SGHRS and CDR2 YFSETQ. The CDR3 runs 16 residues. CDR3 DNA: TGCGCCAGCAGCTTGTGGTTACTTTCTCAGAATTCACCCCTCCACTTT. Translation: CASSLWLLSQNSPLHF. Based on the CDR3 plus reference TRBV5-1 and TRBJ1-6, the full variable domain is KAGVTQTPRYLIKTRGQQVTLSCSPISGHRSVSWYQQTPGQGLQFLFEYFSETQRNKGNFPGRFSGRQFSNSRSEMNVSTLELGDSALYLCASSLWLLSQNSPLHFGNGTRLTVT.

The chain couples TRBV19 to TRBJ2-7, with 9 positions matching TRBD1. Germline V gives CDR1 LNHDA, CDR2 SQIVND (reference sequence). The CDR3 extends over 13 amino acids. The V segment lost 4 bases and the J segment 9 bases; nucleotides outside the gene matches: 7. CDR3 loop: CASSTTGGNMQYF. CDR3 in DNA: TGTGCCAGTAGTACTACAGGGGGCAATATGCAGTACTTC.

The rearrangement joins TRBV10-3 to TRBJ1-1; the match to TRBD1 covers 12 bases. CDR1 is ENHRY, CDR2 SYGVKD, per germline. After removal of 11 bases from V and 4 bases from J, the junction contained 14 bases not matched to a gene. CDR3 length equals 16 residues. As DNA, the CDR3 is TGTGCCTCTAGTGTGGGACAGGGGGCGTCGGGCACTGAAGCTTTCTTT. Translated, it gives CASSVGQGASGTEAFF.

V usage is TRBV18 and J usage is TRBJ2-7; tentatively, D is TRBD2 (5 bases). Trimming cost V 2 bases and J 5 bases, with 19 bases left between them. CDR3 length equals 16 residues. The germline CDR1 and CDR2 sequences are KGHSH and LQKENI. CDR3 sequence: CASSPLGLAGVDEQYF. The CDR3 nucleotides are TGTGCCAGCTCACCATTGGGCCTAGCTGGTGTGGACGAGCAGTACTTC.

This clone was observed a handful of times. The rearrangement links TRBV27 to TRBJ1-5, with 10 bases that match TRBD1. Germline V gene data show CDR1 as MNHEY and CDR2 as SMNVEV (reference sequence). V shed 6 bases and J 3 bases; nucleotides not matched to a gene: 20. The CDR3 covers 20 residues. The CDR3 DNA sequence: TGTGCCAGCAGGTACCTAAACCGACCAGGGACAGGGGATCACAATCAGCCCCAGCATTTT. Amino acids: CASRYLNRPGTGDHNQPQHF.

The gene calls are TRBV4-2 and TRBJ1-5; the D is unclear. The CDR3 extends over 13 amino acids. Germline-derived CDR1 and CDR2 are LGHNA and YNFKEQ. Trimming stripped 5 bases from V and 4 bases from J, with 9 bases between. CDR3 region: CASSVGVNQPQHF. For the CDR3, the DNA is TGTGCCAGCAGCGTCGGGGTGAATCAGCCCCAGCATTTT.

This chain connects TRBV29-1 to TRBJ2-7; the match to TRBD1 covers 7 bases. The CDR3 is made up of 14 amino acids. The germline V gene encodes CDR1 SQVTM and CDR2 ANQGSEA. The V gene end was trimmed by 6 bases and the J gene end by 0 bases; junction bases not matched to a gene: 8. The CDR3 loop is CSVRGQVNSYEQYF. In DNA, the CDR3 is TGCAGCGTCCGCGGACAGGTAAACTCCTACGAGCAGTACTTC.

The chain carries TRBV27 and TRBJ2-4, with a tentative D call TRBD2 (5 bases). V lost 5 bases and J lost 7, with 21 bases in between. Germline assignment: CDR1 MNHEY and CDR2 SMNVEV (reference sequence). This CDR3 spans 16 amino acids. The chain's CDR3 is CASSLLPIGPGNIQYF. CDR3 DNA sequence: TGTGCCAGCAGTCTCCTCCCGATCGGCCCGGGGAACATTCAGTACTTC.

CDR3 nucleotide sequence: TGTGCCAGCAGCGCCCGGGATGGGCAGATCGGCGAAGCTTTCTTT. It codes for CASSARDGQIGEAFF. V usage is TRBV9 and J usage is TRBJ1-1, with no clear D. Germline V gene sequence: CDR1 SGDLS, CDR2 YYNGEE. Trimming cost V 3 bases and J 8 bases, with 20 bases left between them. The length of the CDR3 is 15 residues.

The rearrangement joins TRBV7-2 to TRBJ2-7, with D possibly being TRBD2 (7 bases). Trimming cost V 5 bases and J 4 bases, with 18 bases left between them. Germline assignment: CDR1 SGHTA and CDR2 FQGNSA. The CDR3 loop spans 15 amino acids. The CDR3 DNA follows: TGTGCCAGCAGCCCGTCGGCTGGGGGGGCGTACGAGCAGTACTTC. Amino acid sequence: CASSPSAGGAYEQYF.

V gene TRBV28 combines with J gene TRBJ2-3, with 7 nucleotides matching TRBD1. CDR3 length: 16 residues. CDR1 is MDHEN and CDR2 is SYDVKM in the germline V gene. V shed 7 bases and J 3 bases; nucleotides not matched to a gene: 13. The CDR3 is CASKSARQGRTDTQYF. The CDR3 nucleotides are TGTGCCAGCAAAAGCGCCCGACAGGGACGAACAGATACGCAGTATTTT.

The CDR3 nucleotides read TGTGCCAGCAGTGGGATCTTGACAGGGGAAACCTACGAGCAGTACTTC. This codes for CASSGILTGETYEQYF. V usage is TRBV6-1 and J usage is TRBJ2-7; TRBD1 matches 8 bases. Germline lookup yields CDR1 MNHNS and CDR2 SASEGT. V gave up 4 bases and J gave up 2 bases; unmatched junction bases: 10. This CDR3 is 16 amino acids long.

The chain joins TRBV28 to TRBJ1-1; D is unresolved. Trimming took off 3 bases at V and 5 bases at J, with 7 bases between the two ends. The CDR3 contains 12 residues. Germline V CDR1 and CDR2: MDHEN, SYDVKM. In nucleotides, the CDR3 is TGTGCCAGCAGTTTGGACCCGACTGAAGCTTTCTTT. Encoded protein: CASSLDPTEAFF. The full variable domain, completed using reference TRBV28 and TRBJ1-1, is DVKVTQSSRYLVKRTGEKVFLECVQDMDHENMFWYRQDPGLGLRLIYFSYDVKMKEKGDIPEGYSVSREKKERFSLILESASTNQTSMYLCASSLDPTEAFFGQGTRLTVV.

The chain uses TRBV9 and TRBJ1-5; D is undetermined. CDR1 is SGDLS, CDR2 YYNGEE, per germline. V was clipped by 0 bases and J by 9 bases, with 13 bases between them. The CDR3 sequence is 14 residues long. The CDR3 is CASSVGDGLGPQHF. CDR3 nucleotide sequence: TGTGCCAGCAGCGTAGGAGACGGGCTTGGGCCCCAGCATTTT.

CDR3 protein: CASSLALIAGEETQYF. CDR3 bases: TGCGCCAGCAGCTTGGCCTTAATAGCGGGAGAAGAGACCCAGTACTTC. This chain links TRBV5-1 with TRBJ2-5, with TRBD2 matching 9 bases. V was pared by 0 bases and J by 3 bases, with 6 bases of the junction left unmatched. This CDR3 has 16 residues. Germline-derived CDR1 and CDR2 are SGHRS and YFSETQ.

The gene calls are TRBV7-2 and TRBJ2-2; D unresolved. The CDR3 contains 12 residues. Deletions cut 4 bases from V and 4 bases from J, with 4 bases between. Germline CDR1 and CDR2: SGHTA and FQGNSA. The CDR3 loop reads CASSSLTGELFF. For the CDR3, the DNA is TGTGCCAGCAGCTCCCTCACCGGGGAGCTGTTTTTT.

V gene TRBV10-3 combines with J gene TRBJ2-5, with 7 bases fitting TRBD1. This CDR3 contains 14 residues. J lost 4 bases, V lost 2 bases, and 4 bases had no gene match. Germline CDR1 reads ENHRY; CDR2 reads SYGVKD. The CDR3 nucleotides read TGTGCCATCAGTGAGAGGGCAGGGGGAGAGACCCAGTACTTC. Translated, it gives CAISERAGGETQYF.

The chain combines TRBV7-9 with TRBJ2-5; the D call may be TRBD1 or TRBD2 (5 bases each). This CDR3 spans 16 amino acids. The germline V gene encodes CDR1 SEHNR and CDR2 FQNEAQ (reference sequence). Trimming shortened V by 5 bases and J by 4 bases, and 20 bases separated the two germline ends. CDR3 residues: CASSPLAGTLLETQYF. In DNA form, the CDR3 reads TGTGCCAGCAGCCCCCTTGCCGGGACCTTACTAGAGACCCAGTACTTC.

V and J are TRBV7-3 and TRBJ1-2; D not certain. The CDR3 runs to 13 residues. The V end was cut by 4 bases, the J end by 6 bases, with 12 bases between. Germline CDR1 SGHTA, CDR2 FQGTGA. In DNA form, the CDR3 reads TGTGCCAGCAGCTCCGCCGCATCGGATGGCTACACCTTC. Encoded protein: CASSSAASDGYTF. Variable domain in full (rest from reference TRBV7-3 and TRBJ1-2): GAGVSQTPSNKVTEKGKYVELRCDPISGHTALYWYRQSLGQGPEFLIYFQGTGAADDSGLPNDRFFAVRPEGSVSTLKIQRTERGDSAVYLCASSSAASDGYTFGSGTRLTVV.

The rearrangement joins TRBV19 to TRBJ2-7; D tentatively reads TRBD1 or TRBD2 (7 bases each). This CDR3 contains 18 residues. Trimming removed 3 bases from V and 4 bases from J, with 25 bases in between. From germline, CDR1 is LNHDA and CDR2 SQIVND (reference sequence). The CDR3 loop reads CASSIKHEGRGRGYEQYF. The DNA of the CDR3 is TGTGCCAGTAGTATCAAACACGAAGGGAGGGGGCGCGGTTACGAGCAGTACTTC.

This clone was recorded once. The chain recombines TRBV21-1 with TRBJ1-5; TRBD1 reflects the table's D call only, with no check against the DNA. TRBV21-1 is recorded as a pseudogene. This CDR3 is built from 16 residues. The chain's CDR3 is CASSKETGEVNQPQHF. In nucleotides, the CDR3 is TGTGCCAGCAGCAAAGAGACAGGGGAGGTCAATCAGCCCCAGCATTTT.